A single sample is the source of the 17 T cell receptor beta chains below, sequenced in a study of cytomegalovirus exposure and HLA in healthy donors. The study ran its PCR with 60 Vbeta and 13 Jbeta primers. Measured with immunoSEQ multiplex PCR; TCRdb has only the in-frame clones, and not every one. The sample has around 260,000 clones; under 90% are singletons. Input material: PBMCs. These receptors were obtained from a girl aged 2-10 years in good health and CMV-seronegative.

The chain has TRBV6-1 and TRBJ2-1; 10 bases align to TRBD2. The V gene end was trimmed by 2 bases and the J gene end by 8 bases; junction bases not matched to a gene: 24. Germline V gene sequence: CDR1 MNHNS, CDR2 SASEGT. The CDR3 consists of 21 residues. The DNA of the CDR3 is TGTGCCAGCAGTGAAATCGTTAATAAGTTGTCTCTAGCGGGAGTACGGGATGAGCAGTTCTTC. Protein: CASSEIVNKLSLAGVRDEQFF.

The chain joins TRBV25-1 to TRBJ2-5, with 11 bases fitting TRBD1. The CDR3 spans 16 residues. V shed 3 bases and J 4 bases; nucleotides not matched to a gene: 7. The germline V gene encodes CDR1 MGHDK and CDR2 SYGVNS. For the CDR3, the DNA is TGTGCCAGCAGTGACTACCGGACAGGGGGCCTAGAGACCCAGTACTTC. It is translated as CASSDYRTGGLETQYF.

The rearrangement joins TRBV5-1 to TRBJ2-2; D gene ambiguous. V was clipped by 2 bases and J by 2 bases, with 10 bases between them. The CDR3 has 15 residues. Germline V gives CDR1 SGHRS, CDR2 YFSETQ. The CDR3 coding sequence is TGCGCCAGCAGCTTTCGGTTGCCAAACACCGGGGAGCTGTTTTTT. As protein: CASSFRLPNTGELFF. Full variable domain (remainder filled in from reference TRBV5-1 and TRBJ2-2): KAGVTQTPRYLIKTRGQQVTLSCSPISGHRSVSWYQQTPGQGLQFLFEYFSETQRNKGNFPGRFSGRQFSNSRSEMNVSTLELGDSALYLCASSFRLPNTGELFFGEGSRLTVL.

The rearrangement links TRBV10-1 to TRBJ2-7, with unresolved D. V gave up 6 bases and J gave up 4 bases, with 16 bases separating them. The V gene's germline CDR1 is WNHNN and CDR2 SYGVQD (reference sequence). This CDR3 region has 14 residues. CDR3 DNA: TGCGCCAGCAGCAATACTAATCCACTATACGAGCAGTACTTC. This sequence encodes CASSNTNPLYEQYF.

A few counts support this clone. V is TRBV7-2 and J is TRBJ1-2, with D tentatively TRBD1 (6 bases). V was trimmed by 5 bases and J by 0 bases, leaving 19 bases between them. Germline V gene sequence: CDR1 SGHTA, CDR2 FQGNSA. There are 17 residues in the CDR3. CDR3 loop: CASSKKIGTRANYGYTF. In nucleotides, the CDR3 is TGTGCCAGCAGCAAGAAGATCGGGACAAGAGCTAACTATGGCTACACCTTC. Supplemented by reference TRBV7-2 and TRBJ1-2, the full variable domain reads GAGVSQSPSNKVTEKGKDVELRCDPISGHTALYWYRQSLGQGLEFLIYFQGNSAPDKSGLPSDRFSAERTGGSVSTLTIQRTQQEDSAVYLCASSKKIGTRANYGYTFGSGTRLTVV.

V is TRBV15 and J is TRBJ1-3; possible D gene TRBD1, 5 bases. V dropped 10 bases and J dropped 11 bases, with 21 bases sitting between them. This CDR3 contains 13 residues. CDR1 LNHNV and CDR2 YYDKDF come from the germline V gene (reference sequence). This CDR3 is CAISGGVSDPIYF. CDR3 nucleotides: TGTGCCATTTCGGGGGGGGTCTCCGATCCCATATATTTT.

The chain uses TRBV5-6 and TRBJ1-5; 8 bases map to TRBD1. V lost 9 bases to trimming and J lost 6 bases; unmatched junction nucleotides: 20. The CDR3 is made up of 17 amino acids. Germline CDR1 is SGHDT and CDR2 is YYEEEE. CDR3 in amino acids: CAIPDRVFEPVGQPQHF. CDR3 DNA sequence: TGTGCCATTCCGGACAGGGTTTTTGAGCCGGTGGGTCAGCCCCAGCATTTT.

The V and J genes are TRBV30 and TRBJ2-3; TRBD2 aligns across 8 bases. J gave up 4 bases and V 4 bases, and 10 bases lay outside the gene matches. CDR1 and CDR2 (germline): GTSNPN, SVGIG (reference sequence). The CDR3 is 15 amino acids. CDR3 protein: CAWTDGRGASDTQYF. The CDR3 DNA follows: TGTGCCTGGACTGACGGGCGGGGGGCGTCAGATACGCAGTATTTT.

This chain's CDR3 is CAIRGGQTSKNTEAFF. DNA for the CDR3: TGTGCCATCAGGGGGGGACAGACCTCAAAAAACACTGAAGCTTTCTTT. The V and J genes are TRBV10-3 and TRBJ1-1; 7 positions match TRBD1. The V and J ends lost 6 bases and 2 bases, in that order; junction bases with no gene match: 12. The CDR3 extends over 16 amino acids. Germline lookup yields CDR1 ENHRY and CDR2 SYGVKD.

The chain couples TRBV7-6 to TRBJ2-7; the match to TRBD2 covers 8 bases. The ends lost 1 base at V and 3 bases at J; junction bases unmatched: 5. The CDR3 totals 15 residues. Germline V gene sequence: CDR1 SGHVS, CDR2 FNYEAQ. The CDR3 region is CASSLGTSLIYEQYF. In DNA, the CDR3 is TGTGCCAGCAGCTTAGGGACTAGCCTTATCTACGAGCAGTACTTC.

CDR3 bases: TGTGCCAGCAGCCCAACGGGGGTGAACACTGAAGCTTTCTTT. Encoded protein: CASSPTGVNTEAFF. This chain joins TRBV7-3 and TRBJ1-1, with D possibly TRBD1 on 5 matching bases. The CDR3 has 14 amino acids. The germline CDR1 and CDR2 sequences are SGHTA and FQGTGA. Trimming removed 5 bases from V and 0 bases from J, with 10 bases in between.

This rearrangement joins TRBV6-1 to TRBJ1-1; 7 bases are shared with TRBD1. The germline V gene encodes CDR1 MNHNS and CDR2 SASEGT. The trim removed 6 bases at V and 2 bases at J, leaving 6 bases unmatched. This CDR3 spans 14 amino acids. This CDR3 is CASSPGDSNTEAFF. The CDR3 DNA is TGTGCCAGCAGCCCTGGGGACAGCAACACTGAAGCTTTCTTT.

The chain joins TRBV28 to TRBJ2-7; D is undetermined. The CDR3 consists of 11 residues. CDR1 and CDR2 (germline): MDHEN, SYDVKM. The ends were cut back, 5 bases at V and 3 bases at J, with 5 bases in the middle. CDR3 coding DNA: TGTGCCAGCAGTAACAACTACGAGCAGTACTTC. Its protein is CASSNNYEQYF.

Only a few counts were recorded for this clone. The sample holds other DNA sequences that translate to the same CDR3. The chain combines TRBV5-1 with TRBJ1-1; weak D call: TRBD1 (5 bases). The CDR3 extends over 13 amino acids. V lost 2 bases and J 2 bases, leaving 7 bases between the germline ends. CDR1 and CDR2 from the germline V gene are SGHRS and YFSETQ. The CDR3 loop reads CASSFDSNTEAFF. The CDR3 DNA follows: TGCGCCAGCAGCTTCGACAGTAACACTGAAGCTTTCTTT. The entire variable domain, with the rest obtained from reference TRBV5-1 and TRBJ1-1, is as follows: KAGVTQTPRYLIKTRGQQVTLSCSPISGHRSVSWYQQTPGQGLQFLFEYFSETQRNKGNFPGRFSGRQFSNSRSEMNVSTLELGDSALYLCASSFDSNTEAFFGQGTRLTVV.

The chain uses TRBV5-1 and TRBJ2-7; TRBD2 might be the D (5 bases). CDR1 is SGHRS, CDR2 YFSETQ, per germline. The CDR3 is 16 amino acids. V lost 0 bases, J lost 3 bases, and 16 bases lay in between. The DNA for the CDR3 is TGCGCCAGCAGCTTGGAATTGCGGGTTCGGAACTACGAGCAGTACTTC. Translation: CASSLELRVRNYEQYF.

The rearrangement uses TRBV7-6 and TRBJ2-7; 9 bases map to TRBD1. The CDR3 has 16 residues. Unmatched junction bases numbered 9, after V lost 3 bases and J lost 3 bases. The V gene's germline CDR1 is SGHVS and CDR2 FNYEAQ. Here the CDR3 DNA reads TGTGCCAGCAGCTTTCCAACCGGGACAGGGAACTACGAGCAGTACTTC. This encodes CASSFPTGTGNYEQYF.

The J gene is TRBJ1-1, the V gene TRBV18; the D is unclear. The germline gives CDR1 KGHSH, CDR2 LQKENI. The CDR3 is made up of 14 amino acids. V was trimmed by 6 bases and J by 1 base, leaving 12 bases between them. The CDR3 loop is CASSLLDTNTEAFF. CDR3 DNA sequence: TGTGCCAGCTCCCTACTTGACACGAACACTGAAGCTTTCTTT.